This T cell receptor beta chain was captured by sequencing in a study of patients and donors after allogeneic stem cell transplantation. TCRdb fed the RT-PCR reads into MiXCR, producing one record per CDR3 protein. The data show about 200,000 distinct CDR3 sequences, around two fifths seen once. The sample consisted of blood, either unsorted or a sorted T cell fraction (not recorded which). The source is a human donor who was either an allogeneic HSCT recipient or a stem cell or donor lymphocyte infusion donor (not recorded which). It is not recorded whose cells these are; they may come from a transplant donor.

The CDR3 is CASSQGWTGGEQYF. The CDR3 region has the DNA TGCGCCAGCAGCCAAGGTTGGACAGGGGGCGAGCAGTACTTC. The chain combines TRBV4-3 with TRBJ2-7; TRBD1 aligns across 10 bases. The CDR3 has 14 residues. Trimming took 1 base from V and 6 from J; bases not matched to a gene: 3. Germline V gene sequence: CDR1 LGHNA, CDR2 YSLEER.